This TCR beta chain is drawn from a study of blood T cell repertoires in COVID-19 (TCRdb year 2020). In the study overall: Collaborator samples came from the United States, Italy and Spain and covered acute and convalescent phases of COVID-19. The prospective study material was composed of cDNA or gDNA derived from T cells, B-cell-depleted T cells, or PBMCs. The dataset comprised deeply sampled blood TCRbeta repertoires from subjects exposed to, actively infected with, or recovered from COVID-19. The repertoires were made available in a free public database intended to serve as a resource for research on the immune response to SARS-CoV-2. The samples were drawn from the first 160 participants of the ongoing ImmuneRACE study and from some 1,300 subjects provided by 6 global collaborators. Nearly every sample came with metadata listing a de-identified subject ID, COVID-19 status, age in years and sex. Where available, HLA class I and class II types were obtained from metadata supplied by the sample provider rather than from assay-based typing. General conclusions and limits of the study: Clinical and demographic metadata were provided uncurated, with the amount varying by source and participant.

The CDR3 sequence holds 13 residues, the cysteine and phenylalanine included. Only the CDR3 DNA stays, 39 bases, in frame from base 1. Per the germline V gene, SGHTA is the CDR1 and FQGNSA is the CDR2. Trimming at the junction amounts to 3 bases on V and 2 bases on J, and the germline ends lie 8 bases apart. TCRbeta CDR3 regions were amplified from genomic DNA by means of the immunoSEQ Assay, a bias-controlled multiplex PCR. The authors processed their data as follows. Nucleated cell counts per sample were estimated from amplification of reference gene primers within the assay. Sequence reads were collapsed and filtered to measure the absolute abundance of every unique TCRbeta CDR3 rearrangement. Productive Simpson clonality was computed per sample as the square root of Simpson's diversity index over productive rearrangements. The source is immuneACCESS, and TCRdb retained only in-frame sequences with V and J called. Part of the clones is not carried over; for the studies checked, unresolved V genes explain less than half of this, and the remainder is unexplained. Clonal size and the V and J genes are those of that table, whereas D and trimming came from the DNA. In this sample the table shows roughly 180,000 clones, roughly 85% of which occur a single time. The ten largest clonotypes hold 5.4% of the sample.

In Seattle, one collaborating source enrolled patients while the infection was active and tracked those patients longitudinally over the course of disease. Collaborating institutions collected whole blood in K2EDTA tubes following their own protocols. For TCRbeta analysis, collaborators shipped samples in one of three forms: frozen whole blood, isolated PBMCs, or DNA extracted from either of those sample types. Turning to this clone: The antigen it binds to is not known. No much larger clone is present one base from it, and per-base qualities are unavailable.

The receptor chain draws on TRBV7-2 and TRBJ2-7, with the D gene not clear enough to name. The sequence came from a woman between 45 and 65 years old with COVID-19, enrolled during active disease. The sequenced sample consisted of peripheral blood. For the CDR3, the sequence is CASSFEATYEQYF. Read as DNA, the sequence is TGTGCCAGCAGCTTCGAGGCCACCTACGAGCAGTACTTC.